These T cell receptor beta chains were read from a single sample in a study of T cell repertoires in aging, cancer and after chemotherapy. TCRdb recomputed calls from the multiplex PCR reads with MiXCR, one row per CDR3 protein. The profile shows fewer than 10,000 distinct CDR3 sequences, about 33% of them singletons. Sequenced material: blood. The receptors stem from a human donor in good health. The conserved cysteine and the conserved F or W are not part of the CDR3 here. Fields, in order: clone size, J gene, V gene, CDR3 protein. Not all rows give a size; the values are once, few, many and, for expanded clones, a class.

. TRBJ1-4 TRBV7-6 ASSEAGTSEKLF
few TRBJ1-6 TRBV18 ASSQLDGWPLH
. TRBJ2-7 TRBV11-3 ASSLNSFGEPYEQY
. TRBJ2-1 TRBV11-3 ASSWTGGRNEQF
. TRBJ2-4 TRBV18 ASSPLARNIQY
medium-sized TRBJ2-7 TRBV29-1 SVTLGQRSYEQY
. TRBJ2-3 TRBV6-5 ASSYLKDTQY
few TRBJ2-7 TRBV15 ATSSIGYEQY
. TRBJ1-3 TRBV11-3 ASSPSVSGNTIY
few TRBJ1-6 TRBV19 ASSGAGGNSPLH
few TRBJ1-1 TRBV12-3/TRBV12-4 ASSPPRGLTEAF
. TRBJ1-1 TRBV5-6 ASTQAGTANTEAF
. TRBJ1-3 TRBV19 ASSTLNRGSGNTIY
few TRBJ1-6 TRBV14 ASSPEGNSPLH
few TRBJ1-3 TRBV6-5 ASSTLPGISGNTIY
. TRBJ2-1 TRBV28 ASSGHNEQF
medium-sized TRBJ2-5 TRBV29-1 SVEVRGSAQETQY
. TRBJ1-5 TRBV6-4 ASSRDINQPQH
medium-sized TRBJ2-5 TRBV18 ASSQQETQY
. TRBJ2-1 TRBV5-6 SSSLAGRAAFHEQF
. TRBJ2-4 TRBV11-3 ASTHGDGLAKNIQY
few TRBJ1-4 TRBV5-4 ASSLKGTSEKLF
few TRBJ2-1 TRBV6-2/TRBV6-3 ASSSGTSDGTYNEQF
. TRBJ1-6 TRBV6-1 ASSTTIRGLSYNSPLH
. TRBJ2-7 TRBV7-9 ASSLRAGSHIDEQY
. TRBJ1-5 TRBV6-1 ASNTRLDQPQH
medium-sized TRBJ1-2 TRBV29-1 SVAAVVGGYVDYT
medium-sized TRBJ2-1 TRBV29-1 SLGELPVLNEQF
medium-sized TRBJ2-1 TRBV11-3 ASSSGTSGGARNEQF
once TRBJ2-7 TRBV15 ATSRAGTFYEQY
few TRBJ1-1 TRBV11-3 ASSLSLELPG
. TRBJ1-2 TRBV6-1 ASSDPYGYT
. TRBJ1-5 TRBV19 ASRARVMDQPQH
. TRBJ2-1 TRBV12-3/TRBV12-4 ASTGRKSSYNEQF
. TRBJ2-5 TRBV11-3 ASNPTGGLIETQY
few TRBJ2-7 TRBV6-1 ASSYSHWSYEQY